There are a few counts of the clone carrying this T cell receptor (beta chain). As yet, its antigen is unknown. A junction end diverges from the germline sequence, so it may reflect a read error. The data were taken from a study of cytomegalovirus exposure and HLA in healthy donors. Looked up from germline, CDR1 is MNHEY and CDR2 is SMNVEV (reference sequence). This CDR3 is 16 amino acids long. With 60 Vbeta and 13 Jbeta primers, the PCR was carried out. Some clones are missing from TCRdb's copy, which holds only in-frame ones; the method was immunoSEQ multiplex PCR. The data show roughly 99,000 clones, roughly 73% seen once. The study's findings and limits: In a later analysis, parvovirus B19, influenza, CMV and Epstein-Barr virus appeared linked to several top co-occurrence clusters. Earlier analysis looked at TCR beta V segments, and most were productive about 87% or about 30% of the time. An analysis that came later showed most CMV-associated TCR beta chains appearing HLA-restricted.

The chain uses TRBV27 and TRBJ1-2; 10 bases are shared with TRBD1. Sequencing was carried out using PBMCs. The sequence was obtained from a woman aged 40 to 50 in good health and CMV-seronegative. The CDR3 DNA reads as TGTGCCAGCAGTGTCCGGGACAGGGGAATATATTATGGCTACCCCTTC. It is translated as CASSVRDRGIYYGYPF.